This record looks at one T cell receptor (beta chain) sequence and its context. Germline V gene lookup returns CDR1 SGHVS and CDR2 FQNEAQ. J was trimmed by 7 bases and V by 4 bases; bases with no gene match: 11. The CDR3 contains 17 residues. TCRdb's table, derived via immunoSEQ multiplex PCR, lists solely in-frame clones and lacks some. The table includes about 100,000 clones, 82% detected once. The sample belongs to a study of PD-1 blockade in mismatch repair-deficient tumors. Study as a whole: Patients had 12 mismatch repair-deficient cancer types, all previously treated and progressing.

TCRs were sequenced from a few patients responding to pembrolizumab. The receptor's source is an adult with mismatch repair-deficient cancer. The sample here was peripheral blood, taken roughly 36 weeks after starting pembrolizumab. The chain carries TRBV7-8 and TRBJ2-5, with 14 bases matching TRBD2. The CDR3 nucleotides read TGTGCCAGCAGCTCGGGACTAGCGGGGGCCACGGAGGGGACCCAGTACTTC. This codes for CASSSGLAGATEGTQYF.